This is a list of T cell receptor beta chains from one sample in a study of T-cell reconstitution after alpha-beta-depleted transplantation in children. One entry per CDR3 protein, called by TCRdb with MiXCR from the PCR reads. The table records about 370,000 distinct CDR3 sequences, approximately 20% of them present only once. Source: PBMCs from the stem cell graft donor, taken from the stem cell graft. All receptors derive from a human donor who donated a stem cell graft to a child with acute myeloid leukemia. CDR3s include the opening cysteine and the closing phenylalanine or tryptophan. The order of the fields is CDR3 length, J gene, V gene, CDR3 protein.

14,TRBJ1-6,TRBV12-3/TRBV12-4,CASRVTTDNSPLHF
17,TRBJ2-3,TRBV7-9,CASRGGRGFAYTDTQYF
15,TRBJ2-3,TRBV7-3,CASSSKGLNTDTQYF
14,TRBJ1-5,TRBV4-1,CASSEGGGPLPQHF
15,TRBJ2-6,TRBV12-3/TRBV12-4,CASSPSALGANVLTF
16,TRBJ2-7,TRBV7-9,CASSPQTGQGTYEQYF
13,TRBJ2-5,TRBV5-6,CASSPDLGETQYF
17,TRBJ1-1,TRBV10-3,CAISGQGSDSWDTEAFF
12,TRBJ1-1,TRBV20-1,CSGVQGNTEAFF
17,TRBJ2-1,TRBV12-3/TRBV12-4,CASSSPPGRRDLNEQFF
13,TRBJ2-3,TRBV6-6,CASSYYPLDTQYF
15,TRBJ2-7,TRBV5-1,CASSPHGAGSYEQYF
14,TRBJ2-5,TRBV11-2,CASSLTQIQETQYF
16,TRBJ1-2,TRBV7-8,CASSLAVGRVDYGYTF
15,TRBJ2-3,TRBV12-3/TRBV12-4,CASRHRTGGTDTQYF
13,TRBJ1-2,TRBV5-1,CASSIGTNLGYTF
14,TRBJ2-3,TRBV7-3,CASSLGPPTDTQYF
15,TRBJ2-2,TRBV6-5,CASSYGQARAGELFF
14,TRBJ2-7,TRBV5-1,CASSLGTSGRSEYF
11,TRBJ1-6,TRBV12-3/TRBV12-4,CASTRDSLLHF
14,TRBJ2-3,TRBV20-1,CSARDIPRGDTQYF
13,TRBJ1-2,TRBV29-1,CSVDPQENYGYTF
15,TRBJ2-5,TRBV5-1,CASSLASGTQETQYF
15,TRBJ1-3,TRBV12-3/TRBV12-4,CASSLGQGAGNTIYF
16,TRBJ2-1,TRBV4-1,CASSQDRVLAAEEQFF
15,TRBJ2-3,TRBV24-1,CATSDPAGVTDTQYF
14,TRBJ2-5,TRBV5-1,CASSEGRIQETQYF
15,TRBJ2-5,TRBV9,CASSVAPRPEETQYF
14,TRBJ2-7,TRBV6-1,CASSSTSELAEQYF
14,TRBJ2-1,TRBV20-1,CSAAHWVEVGEQFF
14,TRBJ1-1,TRBV20-1,CSARDIGVNTEAFF
14,TRBJ2-7,TRBV7-2,CASSSRTGPYEQYF
15,TRBJ2-1,TRBV6-5,CASSYSGSLLNEQFF
17,TRBJ1-1,TRBV4-2,CASSQDSPGGMNTEAFF
16,TRBJ2-3,TRBV6-1,CASSSQSGSVTDTQYF
14,TRBJ2-3,TRBV24-1,CATSDPWNTDTQYF
14,TRBJ2-1,TRBV11-2,CASSLEVWGDEQFF
16,TRBJ2-5,TRBV19,CASSMSLVGFGETQYF
16,TRBJ2-2,TRBV3-1,CASSQLGGTNTGELFF
15,TRBJ2-5,TRBV12-3/TRBV12-4,CASSLQGGGQETQYF
14,TRBJ2-2,TRBV3-1,CASSQEVVAGELFF
12,TRBJ1-2,TRBV29-1,CSVAQGLSGYTF
13,TRBJ1-3,TRBV29-1,CSVRASSGNTIYF
15,TRBJ2-5,TRBV4-1,CASSLGQAYQETQYF
15,TRBJ2-5,TRBV6-5,CASSYSGGVAQTQYF
15,TRBJ2-7,TRBV5-1,CASRWGIAETYEQYF
13,TRBJ2-5,TRBV12-3/TRBV12-4,CASTRAGQETQYF
11,TRBJ1-1,TRBV29-1,CSVARNTEAFF